The clone carrying this T cell receptor beta chain was counted a few times. This entry belongs to a study of blood T cell repertoires in COVID-19. Libraries were prepared by immunoSEQ multiplex PCR; TCRdb keeps only in-frame clonotypes and omits some of them. This table holds fewer than 300,000 clones, roughly 80% found once. The V segment lost 7 bases and the J segment 6 bases; nucleotides outside the gene matches: 8. CDR3 length: 14 residues. Germline CDR1 and CDR2: MGHRA and YSYEKL. This rearrangement joins TRBV4-1 to TRBJ2-3; 9 bases map to TRBD2. The origin of this receptor is a man between 35 and 55 years old who had been exposed to COVID-19. Sequencing was performed on PBMCs or T cells enriched from blood (not recorded which). The CDR3 reads CASKLAGALDTQYF. The CDR3 nucleotides are TGCGCCAGCAAATTAGCGGGAGCTCTGGATACGCAGTATTTT.